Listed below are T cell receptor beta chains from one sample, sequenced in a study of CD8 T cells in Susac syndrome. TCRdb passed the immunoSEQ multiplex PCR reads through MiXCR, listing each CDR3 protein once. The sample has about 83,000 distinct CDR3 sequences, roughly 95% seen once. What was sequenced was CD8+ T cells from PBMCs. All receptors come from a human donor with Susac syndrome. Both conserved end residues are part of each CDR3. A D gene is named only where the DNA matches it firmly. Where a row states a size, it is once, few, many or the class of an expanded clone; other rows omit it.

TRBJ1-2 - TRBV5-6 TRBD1 CASSQGQGNYGYTF TGTGCCAGCAGCCAGGGACAGGGGAACTATGGCTACACCTTC
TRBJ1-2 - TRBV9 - CASSVDPMRPYGYTF TGTGCCAGCAGCGTAGACCCCATGCGTCCTTATGGCTACACCTTC
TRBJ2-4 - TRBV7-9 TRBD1 CASSLAVGRTGQAKNIQYF TGTGCCAGCAGCTTAGCGGTGGGTCGGACAGGGCAAGCCAAAAACATTCAGTACTTC
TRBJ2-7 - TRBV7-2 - CASSLPDSYEQYF TGTGCCAGCAGCTTGCCGGACTCCTACGAGCAGTACTTC
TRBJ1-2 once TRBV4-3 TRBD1 CASSHADRGNYGYTF TGCGCCAGCAGCCACGCGGACAGGGGGAACTATGGCTACACCTTC
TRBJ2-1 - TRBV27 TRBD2 CASYGTSGIMNEQFF TGTGCCAGCTACGGGACTAGCGGGATTATGAATGAGCAGTTCTTC
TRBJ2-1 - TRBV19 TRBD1 CASSTGQGNEQFF TGTGCCAGTAGTACGGGACAGGGCAATGAGCAGTTCTTC
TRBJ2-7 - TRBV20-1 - CSASSGGPNPYEQYF TGCAGTGCTTCCTCGGGGGGCCCTAATCCCTACGAGCAGTACTTC
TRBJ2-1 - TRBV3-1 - CASSQDANEQFF TGTGCCAGCAGCCAAGATGCTAATGAGCAGTTCTTC
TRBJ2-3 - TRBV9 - CASSEGTADTQYF TGTGCCAGCAGCGAGGGAACGGCAGATACGCAGTATTTT
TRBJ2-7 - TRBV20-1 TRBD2 CSASELAGGFDEQYF TGCAGTGCTAGTGAACTAGCGGGAGGGTTTGACGAGCAGTACTTC
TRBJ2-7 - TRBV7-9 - CATRRSNSYEQYF TGTGCCACTAGGAGGAGCAACTCCTACGAGCAGTACTTC
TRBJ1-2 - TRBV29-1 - CSVDKDRENNYGYTF TGCAGCGTTGACAAGGACCGGGAGAACAACTATGGCTACACCTTC
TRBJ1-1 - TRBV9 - CASSTGTLNTEAFF TGTGCCAGCAGCACCGGGACCTTGAACACTGAAGCTTTCTTT
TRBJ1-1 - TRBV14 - CASSFVGGNTEAFF TGTGCCAGCAGTTTCGTCGGGGGAAACACTGAAGCTTTCTTT
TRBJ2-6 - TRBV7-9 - CASSPSDSGANVLTF TGTGCCAGCAGCCCCTCTGACTCTGGGGCCAACGTCCTGACTTTC
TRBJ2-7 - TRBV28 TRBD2 CASSLSGGVYEQYF TGTGCCAGCAGTTTATCGGGGGGAGTCTACGAGCAGTACTTC
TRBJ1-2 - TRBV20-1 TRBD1 CSVRDRSGPSYGYTF TGCAGTGTCCGGGACAGGTCCGGACCTAGCTATGGCTACACCTTC
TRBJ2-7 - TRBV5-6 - CASRSGHYEQYF TGTGCCTCACGGAGTGGACACTACGAGCAGTACTTC
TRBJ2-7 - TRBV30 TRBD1 CAWGTGTGYEQYF TGTGCCTGGGGAACCGGGACAGGCTACGAGCAGTACTTC
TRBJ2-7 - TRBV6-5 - CASSYNYEQYF TGTGCCAGCAGTTACAACTACGAGCAGTACTTC
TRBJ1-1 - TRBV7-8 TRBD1 CASSLARTGDGSAEAFF TGTGCCAGCAGCTTAGCACGGACAGGGGACGGTTCGGCTGAAGCTTTCTTT
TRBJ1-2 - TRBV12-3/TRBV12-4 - CASSLGQGRDYGYTF TGTGCCAGCAGTTTAGGGCAGGGGAGGGACTATGGCTACACCTTC
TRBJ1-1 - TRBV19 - CASSMSRDTEAFF TGTGCCAGTAGTATGTCAAGGGACACTGAAGCTTTCTTT
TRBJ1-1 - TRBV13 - CASSSYLTGPGTEAFF TGTGCCAGCAGCTCCTACCTAACAGGGCCGGGCACTGAAGCTTTCTTT
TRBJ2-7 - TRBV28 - CASSPPMDSSYEQYF TGTGCCAGCAGTCCCCCTATGGACTCCTCCTACGAGCAGTACTTC
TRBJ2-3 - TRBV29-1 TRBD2 CSVGSSGNTDTQYF TGCAGCGTTGGGTCTAGCGGGAACACAGATACGCAGTATTTT
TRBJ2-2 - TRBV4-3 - CASSLGGTTGELFF TGCGCCAGCAGCCTAGGGGGGACAACCGGGGAGCTGTTTTTT
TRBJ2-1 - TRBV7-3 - CASSLRHYNEQFF TGTGCCAGCAGCTTAAGACATTACAATGAGCAGTTCTTC
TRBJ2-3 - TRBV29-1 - CSHRDFTDTQYF TGCAGCCACCGGGACTTCACAGATACGCAGTATTTT
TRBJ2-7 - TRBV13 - CASSSRQELYEQYF TGTGCCAGCAGCTCCAGACAGGAACTCTACGAGCAGTACTTC
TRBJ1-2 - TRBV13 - CASIRLDSGGYTF TGTGCCAGCATCAGGTTGGATTCGGGAGGCTACACCTTC
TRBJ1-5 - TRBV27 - CASRPFLGGGQPQHF TGTGCCAGCCGACCCTTTCTAGGTGGAGGTCAGCCCCAGCATTTT
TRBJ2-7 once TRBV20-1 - CSGEERSSYEQYF TGCAGTGGAGAGGAGCGGAGCTCCTACGAGCAGTACTTC
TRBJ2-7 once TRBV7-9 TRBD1 CASNSGTGGSYEQYF TGTGCCAGCAACTCCGGGACAGGGGGTTCCTACGAGCAGTACTTC
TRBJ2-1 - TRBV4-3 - CASSQDLVNEQFF TGCGCCAGCAGCCAAGACTTGGTGAATGAGCAGTTCTTC